These T cell receptor beta chains were read from a single sample in a study of beta chain features in type 1 diabetes. Produced via immunoSEQ multiplex PCR; TCRdb's table is partial and in-frame only. The sample includes some 99,000 clones, almost 40% of them seen just once. Sequenced sample: stem cell memory CD4+ T cells from blood. These receptors were obtained from a woman aged 18-29 years in good health. The CDR3 runs from the conserved cysteine through the conserved F or W. The D gene is left open where the match is weak. Part of the rows lack a size; the others show once, few, many or a class for expanded clones.

few	TRBV5-1	TRBJ2-7	-	CASSLQTASYEQYF	TGCGCCAGCAGCTTGCAGACAGCGTCCTACGAGCAGTACTTC
-	TRBV19	TRBJ2-5	-	CASSISGAQETQYF	TGTGCCAGTAGTATATCAGGGGCACAAGAGACCCAGTACTTC
few	TRBV5-1	TRBJ1-2	TRBD1	CASSGTGYGYTF	TGCGCCAGCAGCGGGACAGGGTATGGCTACACCTTC
few	TRBV6-5	TRBJ1-2	-	CASTQGDYGYTF	TGTGCCAGCACCCAGGGTGACTATGGCTACACCTTC
-	TRBV5-4	TRBJ2-5	TRBD2	CASSPSKLLLAQETQYF	TGTGCCAGCAGCCCGTCAAAGCTCTTACTAGCGCAAGAGACCCAGTACTTC
-	TRBV28	TRBJ2-1	-	CASYGGEQFF	TGTGCCAGCTACGGGGGTGAGCAGTTCTTC
-	TRBV5-1	TRBJ2-2	-	CASSLERGQYTGELFF	TGCGCCAGCAGCTTGGAGCGTGGACAGTACACCGGGGAGCTGTTTTTT
few	TRBV4-2	TRBJ2-2	-	CASSQGNSELTGELFF	TGTGCCAGCAGCCAAGGGAACAGTGAGTTGACCGGGGAGCTGTTTTTT
few	TRBV28	TRBJ2-6	-	CASSHRDKSNVLTF	TGTGCCAGCAGCCACCGGGACAAGTCAAACGTCCTGACTTTC
few	TRBV11-1	TRBJ2-1	-	CASSLKAGSAQFF	TGTGCCAGCAGCTTAAAGGCGGGATCGGCGCAGTTCTTC
-	TRBV5-6	TRBJ2-1	TRBD2	CASSLGLAGRGGEQFF	TGTGCCAGCAGCTTGGGACTAGCTGGTCGCGGAGGCGAGCAGTTCTTC
-	TRBV5-1	TRBJ2-2	-	CASRGNSGLDTGELFF	TGCGCCAGCAGGGGGAATAGCGGATTGGACACCGGGGAGCTGTTTTTT
-	TRBV5-1	TRBJ1-5	-	CASSLLRTDSNQPQHF	TGCGCCAGCAGCTTGCTCAGGACAGATAGCAATCAGCCCCAGCATTTT
-	TRBV30	TRBJ1-1	-	CAWSVRRAAGAFPEAFF	TGTGCCTGGAGTGTTAGAAGAGCGGCAGGGGCTTTCCCTGAAGCTTTCTTT
few	TRBV27	TRBJ2-5	-	CASSLSSASRETQYF	TGTGCCAGCAGTTTATCGTCGGCTAGCCGAGAGACCCAGTACTTC
-	TRBV7-8	TRBJ1-2	TRBD1	CASSSPTGYGYTF	TGTGCCAGCAGCTCACCGACAGGGTATGGCTACACCTTC
few	TRBV9	TRBJ2-7	TRBD2	CASSVGPSGTTSYEQYF	TGTGCCAGCAGCGTAGGTCCTAGCGGGACCACCTCCTACGAGCAGTACTTC
-	TRBV11-2	TRBJ2-1	TRBD2	CASSLAVGLAAYNEQFF	TGTGCCAGCAGCTTAGCTGTGGGACTAGCGGCCTACAATGAGCAGTTCTTC
-	TRBV29-1	TRBJ2-2	TRBD2	CSVAGLQSTGELFF	TGCAGCGTTGCGGGACTACAATCCACCGGGGAGCTGTTTTTT
-	TRBV18	TRBJ1-1	-	CASSPQRDNTEAFF	TGTGCCAGCTCACCACAACGGGATAACACTGAAGCTTTCTTT
-	TRBV7-2	TRBJ2-1	-	CASSLGGVRENEQFF	TGTGCCAGCAGCTTAGGCGGTGTCCGGGAGAATGAGCAGTTCTTC
-	TRBV18	TRBJ2-1	-	CASSPGTYNEQFF	TGTGCCAGCTCACCGGGGACTTACAATGAGCAGTTCTTC
few	TRBV6-6	TRBJ2-5	-	CASSSSISRVQETQYF	-
few	TRBV11-2	TRBJ1-2	TRBD1	CASSRSGTGHYGYTF	TGTGCCAGCAGCCGTTCCGGGACAGGGCACTATGGCTACACCTTC
-	TRBV28	TRBJ1-2	-	CASSPHPYGYTF	TGTGCCAGCAGTCCACACCCATATGGCTACACCTTC
few	TRBV10-3	TRBJ2-3	-	CAIKPGLYTDTQYF	TGTGCCATCAAACCGGGACTTTACACAGATACGCAGTATTTT
-	TRBV19	TRBJ2-7	TRBD2	CASRRLAGVTYEQYF	TGTGCCAGTAGACGACTAGCGGGAGTTACTTACGAGCAGTACTTC
-	TRBV28	TRBJ1-2	-	CATVPPGENYGYTF	TGTGCCACTGTTCCACCAGGGGAGAACTATGGCTACACCTTC
-	TRBV7-2	TRBJ2-4	TRBD1	CASSLDRGTVKNIQYF	TGTGCCAGCAGCTTAGACAGGGGCACGGTCAAAAACATTCAGTACTTC
-	TRBV6-5	TRBJ2-3	-	CASSYIGADTQYF	TGTGCCAGCAGTTACATCGGGGCAGATACGCAGTATTTT
-	TRBV18	TRBJ1-2	-	CASSPLNSEGGYTF	TGTGCCAGCTCACCTCTAAACAGTGAGGGAGGCTACACCTTC
few	TRBV4-3	TRBJ2-7	TRBD2	CASSQDRELAGVEQYF	TGCGCCAGCAGCCAAGATCGGGAGCTAGCGGGAGTCGAGCAGTACTTC
-	TRBV27	TRBJ2-7	TRBD1	CASSPLGQVYEQYF	TGTGCCAGCAGTCCGCTCGGACAGGTCTACGAGCAGTACTTC
few	TRBV29-1	TRBJ2-5	TRBD2	CSALPGTRRETQYF	TGCAGCGCCCTCCCCGGGACTAGACGGGAGACCCAGTACTTC
few	TRBV5-1	TRBJ2-1	TRBD2	CASSRSRLAGGNEQFF	TGCGCCAGCAGCCGCTCGAGGCTAGCGGGAGGCAATGAGCAGTTCTTC
few	TRBV30	TRBJ1-5	-	CAWSSRVSNQPQHF	TGTGCCTGGAGCTCGAGGGTTAGCAATCAGCCCCAGCATTTT
few	TRBV7-2	TRBJ1-3	TRBD1	CASSPDRAGNTIYF	TGTGCCAGCAGCCCGGACAGGGCTGGAAACACCATATATTTT
-	TRBV5-1	TRBJ2-2	TRBD1	CASSLTGQATGELFF	TGCGCCAGCAGCCTTACGGGACAGGCCACCGGGGAGCTGTTTTTT
few	TRBV6-5	TRBJ1-5	-	CASSRTIRGKPQHF	TGTGCCAGCAGTCGCACGATCCGCGGTAAGCCCCAGCATTTT
-	TRBV5-1	TRBJ1-1	-	CASREGQNTEAFF	TGCGCCAGCCGGGAGGGGCAGAACACTGAAGCTTTCTTT
few	TRBV18	TRBJ2-1	TRBD2	CASSPRREFNEQFF	TGTGCCAGCTCACCGAGGCGGGAGTTCAATGAGCAGTTCTTC
few	TRBV7-2	TRBJ2-5	-	CASSSRAGPGWTQYF	TGTGCCAGCAGCTCCCGAGCGGGTCCTGGTTGGACCCAGTACTTC
few	TRBV2	TRBJ2-7	-	CASSRDFPDEQYF	TGTGCCAGCAGTCGGGACTTTCCGGACGAGCAGTACTTC
-	TRBV9	TRBJ2-5	TRBD1	CASTKGTGETQYF	TGTGCCAGCACCAAAGGGACAGGGGAGACCCAGTACTTC
few	TRBV7-3	TRBJ1-2	TRBD1	CASSRRQGNYGYTF	TGTGCCAGCAGTCGGAGACAGGGGAACTATGGCTACACCTTC
few	TRBV11-2	TRBJ2-7	TRBD1	CASSSTGGHNEQYF	TGTGCCAGCAGCTCGACAGGGGGACACAACGAGCAGTACTTC
-	TRBV6-6	TRBJ2-3	TRBD1	CASTPRGQEFTDTQYF	TGTGCCAGCACCCCAAGGGGACAGGAATTCACAGATACGCAGTATTTT
few	TRBV5-1	TRBJ1-2	-	CASSTTGFGYTF	TGCGCCAGCAGCACTACAGGGTTTGGCTACACCTTC
-	TRBV5-1	TRBJ2-2	TRBD2	CASSGTSGIRAGELFF	TGCGCCAGCAGCGGGACTAGCGGGATTCGGGCCGGGGAGCTGTTTTTT
few	TRBV5-1	TRBJ2-3	TRBD1	CASSLIGQGARDTQYF	TGCGCCAGCAGCTTGATCGGACAGGGGGCAAGAGATACGCAGTATTTT
-	TRBV11-2	TRBJ2-7	TRBD1	CASRLLRGTETYEQYF	TGTGCCAGCAGGCTTCTGCGTGGGACAGAAACCTACGAGCAGTACTTC